This T cell receptor (beta chain) originates from a study of memory CD8 T cells in hepatitis C reinfection. For the study at large: Samples late or after reinfection came 12 to 24 weeks post-detection.

J gave up 1 base and V 2 bases, and 10 bases lay outside the gene matches. CDR1 is SNHLY, CDR2 FYNNEI, per germline. CDR3 length: 17 residues. The assay was immunoSEQ multiplex PCR, and TCRdb's table has in-frame clones only and misses some. The sample has approximately 46,000 clones, approximately 89% seen once. The time point is: late/post reinfection, 12 to 24 weeks after detection. TCR sequencing was done directly ex vivo on sorted cells, without expansion in vitro. At all three reinfection time points, viable CD3+ CD8+ CD45RO- cells from a couple of donors served as controls. V is TRBV2 and J is TRBJ1-1; 7 bases line up with TRBD1. This TCR was sampled from a man younger than 30 with hepatitis C virus infection. The sequenced sample was naive CD8+ T cells sorted from blood. The CDR3 DNA reads as TGTGCCAGCAGTGAAAACTGGACAGGACCACGGAACACTGAAGCTTTCTTT. Protein product: CASSENWTGPRNTEAFF.